These T cell receptor beta chains were read from a single sample in a study of cytomegalovirus exposure and HLA in healthy donors. Method: immunoSEQ multiplex PCR; TCRdb's copy keeps in-frame clones and lacks some. In the table there are some 150,000 clones, roughly 89% of which are singletons. Sample: PBMCs. The receptors here all came from a woman under 30 in good health and CMV-seropositive. CDR3s include the opening cysteine and the closing phenylalanine or tryptophan. The D gene is left open where the match is weak. Size is stated for part of the rows, as once, few or many counts, or as a class when the clone is expanded.

TRBJ2-3,-,14,TRBV6-1,-,TGTGCCAGCAGTGACGGGTTGAGCACAGATACGCAGTATTTT,CASSDGLSTDTQYF
TRBJ1-2,TRBD1,15,TRBV7-9,-,TGTGCCAGCAGCTTACAGGCAGGGGGCGACTATGGCTACACCTTC,CASSLQAGGDYGYTF
TRBJ1-3,-,12,TRBV15,few,TGTGCCACCAGCGACAACAGAGACACCATATATTTT,CATSDNRDTIYF
TRBJ2-7,TRBD2,13,TRBV5-1,-,TGCGCCAGCTACCGGGACTACCGCTACGAGCAGTACTTC,CASYRDYRYEQYF
TRBJ2-5,-,14,TRBV19,-,TGTGCCAGTAGTATAGAGGGCAGTAGAGAGACCCAGTACTTC,CASSIEGSRETQYF
TRBJ2-7,TRBD2,16,TRBV4-1,-,TGCGCCAGCAGCCAGGGAGTGGGGGGGTCCCTCGGGGAGCAGTACTTC,CASSQGVGGSLGEQYF
TRBJ1-3,TRBD1,12,TRBV29-1,-,TGCAGCGCCGGGACAGCTGGAAACACCATATATTTT,CSAGTAGNTIYF
TRBJ1-1,-,13,TRBV10-3,-,TGTGCCATCACCGGGGGAGGTGGGACTGAAGCTTTCTTT,CAITGGGGTEAFF
TRBJ2-2,TRBD2,16,TRBV27,-,TGTGCCAGCAGTTCTCTAGCGGGCCTGAACACCGGGGAGCTGTTTTTT,CASSSLAGLNTGELFF
TRBJ1-2,-,13,TRBV9,-,TGTGCCAGCAGCGTACCAGGGTCCTATGGCTACACCTTC,CASSVPGSYGYTF
TRBJ2-7,-,15,TRBV6-5,-,TGTGCCAGCAGTTACAGCCAACTCCCAACCTACGAGCAGTACTTC,CASSYSQLPTYEQYF
TRBJ1-1,TRBD1,12,TRBV5-1,-,TGCGCCAGCAGAGGACAGGGGGCAAAAGCTTTCTTT,CASRGQGAKAFF
TRBJ2-7,-,16,TRBV28,-,TGTGCCAGCAGTTTTTCGGGAATTTTTCTAGCCTACGAGCAGTACTTC,CASSFSGIFLAYEQYF
TRBJ2-7,TRBD1,15,TRBV28,-,TGTGCCAGCAGTACCCCAGACAGGGGGCTATACGAGCAGTACTTC,CASSTPDRGLYEQYF
TRBJ2-7,TRBD2,15,TRBV7-3,-,TGTGCCAGCAGCCCCTCGGGACTAGGAGCCTACGAGCAGTACTTC,CASSPSGLGAYEQYF
TRBJ2-5,-,14,TRBV27,-,TGTGCCAGCAGCCCAAGGAGTCCTTATCAGACCCAGTACTTC,CASSPRSPYQTQYF
TRBJ2-5,-,16,TRBV2,-,TGTGCCAGCAGTGCGGGTCCTTTGGTCGGAGGAGAGACCCAGTACTTC,CASSAGPLVGGETQYF